This paragraph covers one TCR beta chain sequence. The antigen is unknown. This sample was included in a study of T cell repertoires in cytomegalovirus infection. For the study at large: CMV infection plus the matching HLA type was flagged by public TCR beta signatures.

Points from the study as a whole: Carriers of CMV and the relevant HLA type were discriminated by public TCR beta frequency.

V was cut by 4 bases and J by 4 bases, with 4 bases left in between. CDR3 length equals 11 residues. Germline V CDR1 and CDR2: MGHDK, SYGVNS. Each CDR3 protein is one row after TCRdb ran MiXCR on the reads. The repertoire holds 90,000 to 130,000 distinct CDR3 sequences, around 10% seen once, with roughly 31% in the top ten. The chain recombines TRBV25-1 with TRBJ1-2, with D uncertain. The sequence came from a human donor in good health (CMV status not recorded). Some clones in this sample may be carry-over from other donors' samples. The sample comprised PBMCs, sequenced either directly or after in vitro stimulation (not recorded which). CDR3 amino acids: CASSASYGYTF. DNA of the CDR3: TGTGCCAGCAGTGCCTCCTATGGCTACACCTTC.